What follows are 17 T cell receptor beta chains derived from one specimen sequenced in a study of CD8 T cells in ankylosing spondylitis. Overall study findings and caveats: Seemingly characteristic of ankylosing spondylitis blood was a TCR beta motif consisting of roughly 8 highly homologous variants.

TCRdb reprocessed the 5' RACE reads with MiXCR, giving one entry per CDR3 protein. The profile shows some 400,000 distinct CDR3 sequences, about a fifth of them singletons. Their cognate antigens are unknown. Sample: blood, either unsorted or a sorted T cell fraction (not recorded which). These receptors all come from a male donor with ankylosing spondylitis.

Only a few counts were recorded for this clonotype. This chain joins TRBV29-1 and TRBJ2-5; 14 bases are shared with TRBD2. V lost 6 bases and J lost 5; bases outside the gene matches: 5. The CDR3 totals 14 residues. Germline lookup yields CDR1 SQVTM and CDR2 ANQGSEA. CDR3 sequence reads: CSVARLAGGETQYF. CDR3 nucleotides: TGCAGCGTCGCCCGACTAGCGGGAGGGGAGACCCAGTACTTC.

This clonotype came up many times. The V and J genes are TRBV4-1 and TRBJ2-7; 12 positions match TRBD2. J lost 4 bases, V lost 0 bases, and 10 bases had no gene match. The CDR3 runs 18 residues. Germline loops: CDR1 MGHRA, CDR2 YSYEKL. The CDR3 region is CASSQDGRTSGILYEQYF. The CDR3 bases are TGCGCCAGCAGCCAAGATGGGAGGACTAGCGGGATTTTGTACGAGCAGTACTTC.

This clonotype was seen only once. V and J are TRBV11-3 and TRBJ2-1, with no clear D. This CDR3 has 17 amino acids. Germline lookup yields CDR1 SGHNT and CDR2 YENEEA. With 0 bases removed from V and 0 bases from J, the gap between germline ends came to 12 bases. The CDR3 is CASSLDGAGTSYNEQFF. As DNA, the CDR3 is TGTGCCAGCAGCTTAGACGGTGCAGGTACCTCCTACAATGAGCAGTTCTTC. Supplemented by reference TRBV11-3 and TRBJ2-1, the full variable domain reads EAGVVQSPRYKIIEKKQPVAFWCNPISGHNTLYWYLQNLGQGPELLIRYENEEAVDDSQLPKDRFSAERLKGVDSTLKIQPAELGDSAVYLCASSLDGAGTSYNEQFFGPGTRLTVL.

The CDR3 protein is CASIPRGTDNSPLHF. The CDR3 DNA reads as TGTGCCAGCATCCCCCGTGGGACAGATAATTCACCCCTCCACTTT. The rearrangement joins TRBV7-2 to TRBJ1-6; 7 nucleotides align to TRBD1. The V segment lost 7 bases and the J segment 5 bases; nucleotides outside the gene matches: 8. The CDR3 runs to 15 residues. Germline V gene sequence: CDR1 SGHTA, CDR2 FQGNSA.

V and J are TRBV2 and TRBJ2-7; possible D gene TRBD2, 6 bases. CDR1 and CDR2 from the germline V gene are SNHLY and FYNNEI. V lost 6 bases and J 0 bases, leaving 15 bases between the germline ends. The CDR3 runs 15 residues. CDR3 protein: CASRADAGYSYEQYF. CDR3 DNA sequence: TGTGCCAGCAGGGCAGACGCGGGGTACTCCTACGAGCAGTACTTC.

This chain joins TRBV7-2 and TRBJ2-3; TRBD2 matches at 15 bases. V lost 6 bases and J lost 10; bases outside the gene matches: 11. The CDR3 is 16 residues long. CDR1 and CDR2 from the germline V gene are SGHTA and FQGNSA. As DNA, the CDR3 is TGTGCCAGCAGTAGGACTAGCGGGAGGGCCGATCCGGCGCAGTATTTT. Protein sequence: CASSRTSGRADPAQYF. Together with reference TRBV7-2 and TRBJ2-3, the CDR3 gives the full variable domain: GAGVSQSPSNKVTEKGKDVELRCDPISGHTALYWYRQSLGQGLEFLIYFQGNSAPDKSGLPSDRFSAERTGGSVSTLTIQRTQQEDSAVYLCASSRTSGRADPAQYFGPGTRLTVL.

Only a few counts were recorded for this clonotype. The chain carries TRBV10-3 and TRBJ1-1; 7 bases agree with TRBD1. The V gene end was trimmed by 4 bases and the J gene end by 3 bases; junction bases not matched to a gene: 5. The germline CDR1 and CDR2 sequences are ENHRY and SYGVKD. CDR3 length equals 14 residues. The CDR3 DNA reads as TGTGCCATCAGTGGGACAGGCGGGGACACTGAAGCTTTCTTT. It yields the protein CAISGTGGDTEAFF.

This clonotype was recorded once. The V gene is TRBV12-3 or TRBV12-4, the J gene TRBJ2-2; 9 bases fit TRBD1. CDR3 length: 15 amino acids. Trimming took 6 bases from V and 2 from J; bases not matched to a gene: 4. CDR3: CASRGGQGNTGELFF. The CDR3 region has the DNA TGTGCCAGCAGGGGGGGACAGGGAAACACCGGGGAGCTGTTTTTT.

The CDR3 loop is CASSLIVGTYNEQFF. In nucleotides, the CDR3 is TGTGCCAGCAGTTTAATAGTCGGGACTTACAATGAGCAGTTCTTC. The rearrangement joins TRBV28 to TRBJ2-1; maybe TRBD2 (6 bases). There are 15 residues in the CDR3. Germline V lookup: CDR1 MDHEN, CDR2 SYDVKM. Trimming stripped 2 bases from V and 4 bases from J, with 12 bases between.

The chain recombines TRBV18 with TRBJ2-2; 9 bases align to TRBD2. CDR3 length: 16 amino acids. With V trimmed by 2 bases and J by 7 bases, 8 bases remained unmatched. The germline V gene encodes CDR1 KGHSH and CDR2 LQKENI. CDR3 nucleotides: TGTGCCAGCTCACCAACGGCTAGCGGGAACGTCGGGGAGCTGTTTTTT. Encoded protein: CASSPTASGNVGELFF. The full variable domain, rest sourced from reference TRBV18 and TRBJ2-2, is NAGVMQNPRHLVRRRGQEARLRCSPMKGHSHVYWYRQLPEEGLKFMVYLQKENIIDESGMPKERFSAEFPKEGPSILRIQQVVRGDSAAYFCASSPTASGNVGELFFGEGSRLTVL.

The table lists this clonotype with a few counts. This rearrangement joins TRBV6-5 to TRBJ1-5, with TRBD1 as a possible D gene (5 bases). The CDR3 totals 11 residues. Trimming removed 1 base at V and 11 bases at J, with 6 bases between. CDR1 is MNHEY, CDR2 SVGAGI, per germline. DNA for the CDR3: TGTGCCAGCAGTTACTTGGGGGCCCAGCATTTT. This gives the protein CASSYLGAQHF.

This clonotype turned up a few times. The chain carries TRBV3-1 and TRBJ1-3, with TRBD1 matching over 7 bases. There are 15 residues in the CDR3. Trimming cost V 4 bases and J 0 bases; bases outside gene matches: 3. Germline CDR1 is LGHDT and CDR2 is YNNKEL (reference sequence). This chain's CDR3 is CASSRGQYSGNTIYF. The CDR3 DNA is TGTGCCAGCAGCCGGGGACAGTACTCTGGAAACACCATATATTTT.

The chain combines TRBV5-1 with TRBJ2-1, with 11 bases matching TRBD2. Per the germline V gene, CDR1 is SGHRS and CDR2 is YFSETQ. The V gene end was trimmed by 4 bases and the J gene end by 7 bases; junction bases not matched to a gene: 10. The CDR3 is 16 amino acids. CDR3 sequence: CASSRSGLAVGNEQFF. Written as DNA, the CDR3 is TGCGCCAGCAGCCGCTCGGGACTAGCGGTTGGTAATGAGCAGTTCTTC.

The chain uses TRBV5-1 and TRBJ1-4, with TRBD1 as a possible D gene (6 bases). This CDR3 contains 15 residues. Deletions cut 0 bases from V and 7 bases from J, with 13 bases between. Looked up from germline, CDR1 is SGHRS and CDR2 is YFSETQ. In DNA form, the CDR3 reads TGCGCCAGCAGCTTGGATGGGGGGCCGGGTGAAAAACTGTTTTTT. Translation: CASSLDGGPGEKLFF. The variable domain in full, with the rest retrieved from reference TRBV5-1 and TRBJ1-4, is KAGVTQTPRYLIKTRGQQVTLSCSPISGHRSVSWYQQTPGQGLQFLFEYFSETQRNKGNFPGRFSGRQFSNSRSEMNVSTLELGDSALYLCASSLDGGPGEKLFFGSGTQLSVL.

In the case of this clonotype: Sequence at one end of the junction differs from germline and may be a read error. The V gene is TRBV6-5, the J gene TRBJ2-3; D unresolved. Looked up from germline, CDR1 is MNHEY and CDR2 is SVGAGI. The CDR3 totals 13 residues. CDR3 amino acids: CASGYLGADTQYF. The CDR3 nucleotides are TGTGCCAGCGGTTACCTAGGTGCAGATACGCAGTATTTT.

The V and J genes are TRBV7-8 and TRBJ2-7; D not certain. V gave up 5 bases and J gave up 6 bases, with 8 bases separating them. The CDR3 totals 11 residues. CDR1 is SGHVS, CDR2 FQNEAQ, per germline. The CDR3, as DNA: TGTGCCAGCAGCCCCCAAGGCGAGCAGTACTTC. This codes for CASSPQGEQYF.

This clonotype has more than one count but fewer than ten. The J gene is TRBJ2-2, the V gene TRBV5-1; TRBD2 agrees at 14 bases. V lost 2 bases to trimming and J lost 0 bases; unmatched junction nucleotides: 3. Germline V gene sequence: CDR1 SGHRS, CDR2 YFSETQ. This CDR3 contains 18 residues. The CDR3: CASSLRTSGRTNTGELFF. The CDR3 coding sequence is TGCGCCAGCAGCTTAAGGACTAGCGGGAGGACGAACACCGGGGAGCTGTTTTTT.